This is a list of T cell receptor beta chains from one sample in a study of T cell changes during pregnancy in multiple sclerosis. Sequencing was performed with immunoSEQ multiplex PCR; in TCRdb, only in-frame clones are kept and a portion is missing. The sample yields roughly 75,000 clones, about 93% seen once. Sequences were derived from peripheral blood, sampled after pregnancy. These receptors were obtained from a female donor in good health, enrolled as a control in a pregnancy study. Each CDR3 is given with its conserved first and last residue. A D gene is named only where the DNA matches it firmly. The size field is filled for only some rows; it gives once, few, many or a size class.

CASSPGQGEEQYF	TGTGCCAGCTCCCCGGGACAGGGTGAAGAGCAGTACTTC	TRBD1	TRBV18	-	TRBJ2-7
CASSLRGGEQYF	TGTGCCAGCAGCTTACGGGGAGGCGAGCAGTACTTC	-	TRBV7-9	-	TRBJ2-7
CASSFLAGGTQETQYF	TGCGCCAGCAGCTTTCTTGCGGGAGGGACTCAGGAGACCCAGTACTTC	TRBD2	TRBV5-1	-	TRBJ2-5
CASSETPGLAGGRFEQYF	TGTGCCAGCAGTGAAACACCGGGACTAGCGGGGGGCCGTTTCGAGCAGTACTTC	TRBD2	TRBV6-1	-	TRBJ2-7
CASSRGQGAGYLYEQYF	TGTGCCAGCTCTCGCGGGCAGGGGGCTGGTTACCTCTACGAGCAGTACTTC	TRBD1	TRBV18	-	TRBJ2-7
CASSVQRYIQYF	TGTGCCAGCAGTGTGCAGCGCTACATTCAGTACTTC	-	TRBV2	-	TRBJ2-4
CASSQGHQETQYF	TGTGCCAGCTCGCAGGGTCATCAAGAGACCCAGTACTTC	-	TRBV18	-	TRBJ2-5
CASSLGQNLNYGYTF	TGTGCCAGCAGCTTGGGACAAAACCTTAACTATGGCTACACCTTC	-	TRBV7-9	-	TRBJ1-2
CASSGLAGLFF	TGTGCCAGTAGCGGACTAGCGGGCCTGTTCTTC	TRBD2	TRBV19	-	TRBJ2-1
CASSQKASGRNTGELFF	TGTGCCAGCAGTCAGAAGGCTAGCGGCAGGAACACCGGGGAGCTGTTTTTT	TRBD2	TRBV7-2	-	TRBJ2-2
CASSTGTDASTDTQYF	TGCGCCAGCAGCACCGGGACAGATGCTAGCACAGATACGCAGTATTTT	TRBD1	TRBV5-1	-	TRBJ2-3
CASSGAGSGAPGGTQYF	TGTGCCAGCAGTGGGGCGGGGAGCGGGGCCCCCGGAGGGACCCAGTACTTC	TRBD2	TRBV6-1	-	TRBJ2-5
CAISEFPNTEAFF	TGTGCCATCAGTGAGTTTCCAAACACTGAAGCTTTCTTT	-	TRBV10-3	-	TRBJ1-1
CASSIVQGYGYTF	TGTGCCAGTAGTATAGTACAGGGCTATGGCTACACCTTC	-	TRBV19	-	TRBJ1-2
CASSPGFLGTEAFF	TGTGCCAGCAGTCCGGGATTTTTGGGCACTGAAGCTTTCTTT	-	TRBV27	-	TRBJ1-1
CAISESALARTDTQYF	TGTGCCATCAGTGAGTCTGCACTAGCGCGCACAGATACGCAGTATTTT	TRBD2	TRBV10-3	-	TRBJ2-3
CATSIAGGREDTQYF	TGTGCCACCAGCATAGCGGGGGGTAGAGAAGATACGCAGTATTTT	TRBD2	TRBV15	-	TRBJ2-3
CASSPSTGSDTQYF	TGTGCCAGCAGCCCCTCGACAGGGTCAGATACGCAGTATTTT	TRBD1	TRBV9	once	TRBJ2-3
CASSYTGWSTEAFF	TGCGCCAGCAGTTATACGGGGTGGAGCACTGAAGCTTTCTTT	-	TRBV5-1	-	TRBJ1-1
CASSPAGSRLEQYF	TGTGCCAGCAGCCCAGCGGGGAGCCGGCTGGAACAGTACTTC	TRBD2	TRBV7-3	-	TRBJ2-7
CASEGGASYEQYF	TGTGCCTCGGAGGGAGGCGCTTCCTACGAGCAGTACTTC	-	TRBV6-1	-	TRBJ2-7
CASGTGRNEKLFF	TGTGCCAGCGGGACAGGGAGGAATGAAAAACTGTTTTTT	TRBD1	TRBV4-2	-	TRBJ1-4
CASSASGTGGTGELFF	TGTGCCAGCAGCGCCTCCGGGACAGGGGGAACCGGGGAGCTGTTTTTT	TRBD1	TRBV7-3	-	TRBJ2-2
CASSVGGGGDTQYF	TGTGCCAGCAGCGTAGGGGGAGGGGGGGATACGCAGTATTTT	-	TRBV9	-	TRBJ2-3
CASSPPQREVYEQFF	TGTGCCAGCTCACCACCCCAGCGGGAGGTTTATGAGCAGTTCTTC	TRBD2	TRBV18	-	TRBJ2-1
CASSFGTGGQETQYF	TGTGCCAGCAGCTTCGGGACAGGGGGCCAAGAGACCCAGTACTTC	TRBD1	TRBV5-6	-	TRBJ2-5
CAIRANQRLYGYTF	TGTGCCATCAGGGCCAACCAGCGACTCTATGGCTACACCTTC	-	TRBV10-3	-	TRBJ1-2
CASERQPNTEAFF	TGCGCCAGCGAGAGACAGCCAAACACTGAAGCTTTCTTT	-	TRBV5-1	few	TRBJ1-1
CASSTGYNEQFF	TGCGCCAGCAGTACAGGGTACAATGAGCAGTTCTTC	-	TRBV4-3	-	TRBJ2-1
CASSPHAGGAYEQYF	TGTGCCAGCAGCCCCCATGCGGGTGGGGCCTACGAGCAGTACTTC	-	TRBV7-3	-	TRBJ2-7
CASSPGGAGNTIYF	TGTGCCAGCTCACCCGGAGGGGCTGGAAACACCATATATTTT	-	TRBV18	-	TRBJ1-3
CASSWTGGWSYEQYF	TGTGCCAGCAGTTGGACAGGGGGCTGGTCCTACGAGCAGTACTTC	TRBD1	TRBV28	-	TRBJ2-7
CAISGGSGSRYEQYF	TGTGCCATCAGTGGGGGTAGCGGGTCACGCTACGAGCAGTACTTC	TRBD2	TRBV10-3	-	TRBJ2-7
CASSLRTGAGANVLTF	TGTGCCAGCTCACTTCGGACAGGGGCTGGGGCCAACGTCCTGACTTTC	TRBD1	TRBV18	-	TRBJ2-6
CASSPQAGVFNEQFF	TGTGCCAGCAGCCCACAGGCAGGGGTCTTCAATGAGCAGTTCTTC	-	TRBV7-3	many	TRBJ2-1
CASSREFEQFF	TGTGCCAGCAGCCGTGAGTTTGAGCAGTTCTTC	-	TRBV5-6	once	TRBJ2-1
CASSYDRQNYNEQFF	TGTGCCAGCAGCTACGACAGGCAAAACTACAATGAGCAGTTCTTC	-	TRBV11-3	-	TRBJ2-1
CASSYATGASPLHF	TGTGCCAGCAGTTACGCGACAGGGGCTTCACCCCTCCACTTT	TRBD1	TRBV6-5	once	TRBJ1-6
CASSRGQDYGYTF	TGTGCCAGCAGCCGGGGACAGGACTATGGCTACACCTTC	TRBD1	TRBV5-8	-	TRBJ1-2
CATSRDGGVETQYF	TGTGCCACCAGCAGAGATGGGGGGGTAGAGACCCAGTACTTC	TRBD2	TRBV15	-	TRBJ2-5
CASSIVKGGYGYTF	TGTGCCAGTAGTATCGTGAAGGGAGGCTATGGCTACACCTTC	-	TRBV19	-	TRBJ1-2
CARNRPGGSKQYF	TGTGCCAGAAATCGGCCGGGGGGGTCGAAGCAGTACTTC	TRBD2	TRBV2	-	TRBJ2-7
CAWRGISFGTRSYEQYF	TGTGCCTGGAGGGGGATATCGTTTGGGACTAGAAGCTACGAGCAGTACTTC	TRBD2	TRBV30	-	TRBJ2-7
CASSLLGVTYEQYF	TGTGCCAGCAGCTTACTAGGGGTGACCTACGAGCAGTACTTC	-	TRBV11-1	-	TRBJ2-7
CASLGLAEQETQYF	TGTGCCAGCTTAGGCCTAGCGGAACAAGAGACCCAGTACTTC	TRBD2	TRBV2	-	TRBJ2-5
CASGWTGGGTEAFF	TGTGCCAGCGGATGGACAGGGGGGGGCACTGAAGCTTTCTTT	TRBD1	TRBV27	-	TRBJ1-1
CASSYSPGPRYGYTF	TGTGCCAGCAGTTACTCCCCAGGCCCTCGGTATGGCTACACCTTC	-	TRBV6-5	-	TRBJ1-2
CASSHAGTPAGLFF	TGCGCCAGCAGCCACGCCGGGACTCCGGCGGGGCTGTTTTTT	-	TRBV4-1	-	TRBJ2-2
CASSYSSGQGFEQYF	TGTGCCAGCAGTTACTCGAGTGGACAGGGATTCGAGCAGTACTTC	TRBD1	TRBV6-5	-	TRBJ2-7
CASSPIGWAKGGETQYF	TGTGCCAGCAGCCCTATAGGGTGGGCCAAAGGAGGAGAGACCCAGTACTTC	-	TRBV11-3	-	TRBJ2-5
CASTIASGEKLFF	TGTGCCAGTACAATAGCCTCGGGGGAAAAACTGTTTTTT	-	TRBV19	-	TRBJ1-4
CASSPPFGKNTEAFF	TGTGCCAGCAGCCCCCCCTTCGGGAAGAACACTGAAGCTTTCTTT	-	TRBV13	-	TRBJ1-1
CASSPTGLTNGYTF	TGTGCCAGCAGCCCGACCGGGTTAACAAATGGCTACACCTTC	-	TRBV6-5	-	TRBJ1-2